The source of this T cell receptor (beta chain) is a study of blood T cell repertoires in COVID-19. Study summary: PBMCs, B-cell-depleted T cells, or T cells were the source of the cDNA or gDNA that made up the material.

The germline V gene has CDR1 SGHNT and CDR2 YYREEE (reference sequence). This CDR3 has 14 amino acids. The germline V and J ends were trimmed by 6 bases and 0 bases, with 12 bases remaining between them. As processed by the authors: Researchers report that nucleated cell counts were estimated from reference gene primer amplification. Generated by immunoSEQ multiplex PCR, the TCRdb table keeps only in-frame clones and is missing some. From that table come the V and J calls and clone size; the DNA was used to work out D and trimming. The sample has 95,000 to 110,000 clones; over 60% are singletons. This sequence originates from an older man with acute or convalescent COVID-19. This chain links TRBV5-4 with TRBJ1-1; maybe TRBD1 (6 bases). Sequencing input: peripheral blood. Here the CDR3 DNA reads TGTGCCAGCACTTGGGGGGGCGTGAACACTGAAGCTTTCTTT. It yields the protein CASTWGGVNTEAFF. The full variable domain, its missing parts supplied by reference TRBV5-4 and TRBJ1-1, is ETGVTQSPTHLIKTRGQQVTLRCSSQSGHNTVSWYQQALGQGPQFIFQYYREEENGRGNFPPRFSGLQFPNYSSELNVNALELDDSALYLCASTWGGVNTEAFFGQGTRLTVV.